This T cell receptor beta chain was captured in a study of blood T cell repertoires in COVID-19. On the study more broadly: From T cells, B-cell-depleted T cells, or PBMCs came the material, which was cDNA or gDNA.

In the source study's methods: Amplifying reference gene primers gave estimates of nucleated cell counts. Only in-frame clones appear in the TCRdb table, and some are missing; sequencing was by immunoSEQ multiplex PCR. The V and J calls and the clone size are those of that table, but D and trimming were determined from the DNA. In the table there are 150,000 to 180,000 clones, just under 85% of which are singletons. Germline V gene sequence: CDR1 SGHAT, CDR2 FQNNGV. V lost 7 bases and J lost 1, with 10 bases in between. The CDR3 has 13 amino acids. This clone was picked up a small number of times. The sequenced sample was peripheral blood. The chain recombines TRBV11-2 with TRBJ1-1, with D hard to call. The source of this sequence is a woman aged 60 to 75 with acute or convalescent COVID-19. The chain's CDR3 is CASTYRRNTEAFF. In nucleotides, the CDR3 is TGTGCCAGCACCTACCGGAGGAACACTGAAGCTTTCTTT.